The T cell receptor beta chain under discussion was sequenced for a study of vaccination and CD4 T cells after COVID-19. Scientists ran DNA taken from cultured CD4+ T cells through the Oncomine TCR Beta short-read assay for sequencing. TCRdb passed the PCR reads through MiXCR, listing each CDR3 protein once. The top ten hold more than 11% of the sample, which has roughly 13,000 distinct CDR3 sequences, roughly 61% seen once. This CDR3 is built from 13 residues. Germline CDR1 reads MDHEN; CDR2 reads SYDVKM. V lost 7 bases and J lost 5, with 12 bases in between. Noted treatment: roughly 10-day PBMC culture with coronavirus spike peptide pools or control peptides (ViraFEST assay). This clonotype turned up a few times. Its specificity is not known.

This clonotype was obtained from a human donor who had recovered from COVID-19. The rearrangement uses TRBV28 and TRBJ1-5; the D gene is possibly TRBD1 (5 bases). Material: CD4+ T cells from blood, cultured in vitro. CDR3 protein: CASIRDHDQPQHF. CDR3 bases: TGTGCCAGCATCAGGGACCACGATCAGCCCCAGCATTTT.